This T cell receptor (beta chain) was identified in a study of cytomegalovirus exposure and HLA in healthy donors (dated 2017 in TCRdb). Regarding the study in general: An earlier analysis of some 620 of the donors reported about 300 Gb of sequence data and 95 million to 120 million unique TCR beta sequences obtained from roughly 180 million T cells. A separate validation cohort of about 110 different subjects was used in addition to the roughly 720-subject first cohort. Among the roughly 400 genotyped donors, around 81% belonged to the genetic ancestry cluster associated with self-reported Caucasian donors. Typing coverage differed by locus: A, B, C, DRB1 and DQB1 were typed in about 629-640 donors, DQA1 in around 500, DPA1 in some 610, and DPB1 in roughly 470. The T cell repertoires of about 700 subjects were profiled by immunosequencing and related to cytomegalovirus serostatus. The study aimed to test whether cataloging public T cell receptors could reveal signatures of past pathogen exposure. Genome-wide SNP genotypes for about 55% of the roughly 670 donors were used in a later genetic analysis, which treated that subset as a discovery cohort. Roughly 300 gigabases of sequencing data and around 85 million unique TCR sequences made up an early release that covered 640 HLA-typed donors. All discovery cohort repertoires had been generated on a single sequencing platform. HLA typing included class I and class II loci at four-digit resolution. Rather than using new phenotypic data, the later analysis identified candidate immune exposures from TCR beta sequences and from how often those sequences occurred across donors. An earlier analysis of fewer than 700 of the donors applied high-throughput TCR beta sequencing to assess whether each TCR beta V gene segment acted as functional or pseudogenic. A later analysis re-analyzed previously published TCR beta repertoires from about 730 donors and added high-resolution HLA genotyping to study TCR occurrence patterns. Among roughly 400 genotyped donors of the cohort, an average of approximately 240,000 unique TCR beta nucleotide sequences was sequenced per donor, of which 15% to 20% were non-productive. To predict cytomegalovirus infection status, the study brought together high-throughput TCR immunosequencing, statistical association of individual TCRs with disease status, and machine learning. Because of strong linkage in the cohort, four or five DR-DQ haplotypes were treated as single units for association and clustering. Donor age, sex, ethnicity and CMV serostatus were compiled alongside the repertoire data.

Libraries were constructed by the immunoSEQ multiplex PCR assay. For the multiplex PCR, a mixture combining 60 forward primers for TCR Vbeta segments and 13 reverse primers for TCR Jbeta segments was used. The CDR3 region of rearranged TCR beta genes was amplified from genomic DNA by a multiplex PCR assay. Amplified TCR beta libraries were sequenced as 87-base-pair reads on the Illumina HiSeq System. The original pipeline was this. A later analysis counted around 72 million unique TCR beta chains across the 670 or so repertoires, and some 11 million of these chains were shared by at least two donors. To remove PCR and sequencing errors, raw reads were error-corrected and collapsed into unique sequences using a nearest-neighbor algorithm that merged closely related sequences. To assign V, D and J gene segments, CDR3 sequences were aligned to IMGT reference sequences. For a sequence to be retained, a match of at least six nucleotides to both a V gene segment and a J gene segment was required. A rearrangement counted as productive if the CDR3 had no stop codons and remained in frame with V and J, and every other rearrangement counted as non-productive. Following IMGT convention, CDR3 was defined as the stretch from the second conserved V-encoded cysteine to the conserved J-encoded phenylalanine. Sequences without an unambiguous match to a single V gene segment were excluded from the earlier analysis of almost 600 of the donors. An earlier analysis of fewer than 750 of the donors classified V segments as functional when productive rearrangements were above 56.7% and as segregating when the standard deviation between donors was above 5%. A statistical classification framework was built to diagnose cytomegalovirus status from the catalog of TCR beta chain sequences. A later analysis assigned V and J genes by comparing TCR nucleotide sequences with IMGT/GENE-DB human TR gene sequences. In a later analysis, CDR3 sequences and most-parsimonious VDJ recombination scenarios were assigned using the TCRdist pipeline. A later analysis defined each TCR beta chain by its CDR3 amino acid sequence plus V-gene family, and excluded reads lacking a unique V-gene family. In a later analysis, fewer than 650 highly shared, low-generation-probability nucleotide sequences were removed to address suspected cross-contamination and a sequencing artifact. For each public chain, a later analysis derived a clonal expansion index from normalized ranks of inferred template counts within each repertoire. In a later analysis, generation probabilities were computed using a VDJ recombination model fitted to out-of-frame rearrangements, and the results were checked against IGoR. Hypergeometric tests were used in a later analysis to score TCR-TCR, TCR-HLA and TCR-CMV co-occurrence, with a repertoire-size bias correction applied to the TCR pairs. False discovery rates were estimated in a later analysis by permuting HLA or CMV assignments 20 times. In a later analysis, co-occurring TCRs were grouped using DBSCAN, and TCRdist sequence similarity was added for clustering within HLA-allele-positive subsets. For co-occurrence clustering, repertoires with fewer than 30,000 or more than 120,000 public chains were excluded, along with 5 or 6 repertoires with anomalous nucleotide sharing. Held by TCRdb, this immuneACCESS table contains in-frame sequences only and omits some clones. Under half of the omission traces to an unresolved V gene where checked; the cause of the rest is unknown. That table is the source of V, J and clone size, and D and trimming were worked out from the DNA. The sample table records 130,000 to 150,000 clones; about 78% of these occur just once. The leading ten clones occupy under 4.5% of the sample.

The cohort comprised 666 healthy bone marrow donors. Cohort members were all nominally healthy when sampled, although unrecorded immune exposures were likely present. The donor was CMV seronegative and was included in the group of about 350 seronegative cohort members. A peripheral blood sample was provided by each donor, and peripheral blood mononuclear cells were used for TCR beta sequencing. Genomic DNA was extracted from the blood cell samples with the Qiagen DNeasy Blood Extraction Kit. What the study reported, not specific to this receptor: In a later analysis, about 16,000 TCR beta sequences were associated with specific HLA alleles at a false discovery rate of 0.05. Correlated functional status among segregating V segments might reflect linkage disequilibrium, but an unknown experimental factor could not be ruled out. HLA typing was unavailable for some donors at each locus, so association tests used only the typed subset. In a later genetic analysis, fewer N-insertions in productive TCRs were reported among donors in an Asian-associated ancestry cluster than the 666-donor mean. This cohort had only TCR beta chains sequenced, and the lack of alpha or paired-chain data limited which features could be detected. A further reported finding was that TCR beta sequences accurately predicted the HLA-A and HLA-B alleles for most subjects in the first cohort. Across donors, most TCR sequences were observed very rarely, whereas some public TCRs were present in many individuals. A later analysis found that HLA-associated TCR beta chains were more clonally expanded and had lower generation probabilities than equally common non-associated chains. The authors suggested that the approach could potentially be generalized to other disease states and immunological phenotypes. The study gave a list of under 200 TCR beta chains associated with cytomegalovirus. Strong co-occurrence of HLA alleles, especially DR and DQ, made assigning TCR associations to individual alleles difficult. A few of the identified cytomegalovirus-associated TCR beta chains were confirmed in vitro to be specific for cytomegalovirus antigens. Some IMGT-functional V segments, including TRBV6-2 and TRBV6-3, could not be told apart with the 87-base-pair reads, so those segments were excluded. In an earlier analysis of approximately 600 of the donors, most TCR beta V segments were observed in productive rearrangements about 90% or about 30% of the time, broadly matching IMGT annotations. The presence/absence analyses assumed that sequencing depth was roughly uniform across donors, and that assumption may not be true. Several of the top co-occurrence clusters appeared to be linked to parvovirus B19, influenza, CMV and Epstein-Barr virus, according to a later analysis. An association between a missense DCLRE1C variant and V-gene and J-gene trimming of TCR beta chains was found in a later genetic analysis and replicated in an independent cohort. Because counts were too low, roughly 16 rarely observed V segments, including chromosome 9 orphons, were excluded from the earlier analysis of some 540 of the donors. According to a later analysis, most CMV-associated TCR beta chains appeared to be HLA-restricted, and the HLA associations seemed to be driven largely by CMV exposure. The sequencing pipeline was judged likely to have produced a cluster of highly shared sequence variants as a technical artifact. In a later analysis, TCR association rates were found to vary across HLA loci, with the most associated TCRs seen for DRB1 alleles and the fewest for HLA-C alleles. The classifier was reported to diagnose cytomegalovirus status with high specificity and sensitivity in both the original cohort and the validation cohort. CMV serostatus was the only immune exposure information available for the cohort.

About this clone itself: Which antigen it targets is not known. It has no much larger one-base neighbor in the sample; base qualities were not kept.

Trimming takes 2 bases off V and 2 bases off J; junction bases not matched to a gene: 10. Including the terminal cysteine and phenylalanine, the CDR3 comprises 16 residues. The sequence is cut down to CDR3 DNA, 48 bases in frame from base 1. CDR1 SQVTM and CDR2 ANQGSEA were looked up in the germline V gene. Sequencing used PBMCs. The chain is assembled from TRBV29-1 and TRBJ2-5; 8 junctional bases match TRBD1. This receptor was obtained from a young man in good health and CMV-seronegative. The CDR3 reads as follows: CSVEFGSWTGQETQYF. The DNA is TGCAGCGTTGAATTCGGCTCATGGACAGGGCAAGAGACCCAGTACTTC.